This TCR beta chain appears in the sequencing data of a study of T cell responses to AZD1222 COVID-19 vaccine. The table came from immunoSEQ multiplex PCR; TCRdb's copy has only in-frame clones and leaves some out. The table includes about 84,000 clones, about 86% detected once. Second-dose schedules of about 4 or about 12 weeks were combined. Source: peripheral blood, taken 28 days after the second AZD1222 dose. This receptor was taken from an adult who received the AZD1222 COVID-19 vaccine.

CDR3 in amino acids: CASSFHRGGRNEQFF. In nucleotides, the CDR3 is TGTGCCAGCAGTTTTCACAGGGGAGGTAGGAATGAGCAGTTCTTC. V usage is TRBV28 and J usage is TRBJ2-1, with D perhaps matching TRBD1 (7 bases). CDR3 length: 15 amino acids. Per the germline V gene, CDR1 is MDHEN and CDR2 is SYDVKM. Deletions cut 3 bases from V and 7 bases from J, with 16 bases between.